This T cell receptor (beta chain) was obtained from a study of T cells in localized non-small cell lung cancer. Study-wide results and limits: Within adjacent lung there appeared a median 57 of the top 100 tumor clones. Uninvolved adjacent lung showed peak T cell clonality, exceeding tumor. A raised T cell density in blood coincided with lengthier overall survival. Analysis by sequencing included only one tumor region, so heterogeneity remains possible.

For this clone: The target antigen is unknown.

The germline CDR1 and CDR2 sequences are SGHDT and YYEEEE. Trimming took off 4 bases at V and 5 bases at J, with 14 bases between the two ends. This CDR3 has 14 residues. TCRdb's table, derived via immunoSEQ multiplex PCR, lists solely in-frame clones and lacks some. The table records tens of thousands of clones, 85% to 90% of them present only once. The sequencing used peripheral blood, collected before any cancer treatment. This sequence was found in a man aged 35 to 70 with stage I squamous cell lung carcinoma. The chain couples TRBV5-6 to TRBJ2-3; no definite D call. The CDR3 bases are TGTGCCAGCAGCCCTGTTCCTGCAGGAGATACGCAGTATTTT. Translation gives CASSPVPAGDTQYF.